The next 25 T cell receptor beta chains were all read from a single sample in a study of blood T cell repertoires in COVID-19. The method was immunoSEQ multiplex PCR; TCRdb's version includes in-frame clones alone and lacks a portion of them. The data show 75,000 to 100,000 clones, around four fifths seen once. Material for sequencing was peripheral blood. The receptors stem from a human donor in a cohort sampled during active COVID-19.

This clone was detected only once. The chain employs TRBV7-9 and TRBJ1-1; 10 bases are shared with TRBD1. From germline, CDR1 is SEHNR and CDR2 FQNEAQ (reference sequence). The CDR3 covers 14 residues. The V and J ends lost 11 bases and 1 base, in that order; junction bases with no gene match: 7. CDR3: CAVQDRGANTEAFF. The CDR3 DNA reads TGTGCCGTCCAGGACAGGGGGGCGAACACTGAAGCTTTCTTT.

This chain joins TRBV19 and TRBJ1-1; D uncertain. CDR1 and CDR2 from the germline V gene are LNHDA and SQIVND (reference sequence). The CDR3 extends over 13 amino acids. Trimming shortened V by 5 bases and J by 1 base, and 8 bases separated the two germline ends. CDR3 protein: CASSPTQNTEAFF. The CDR3 DNA is TGTGCCAGTAGTCCTACCCAGAACACTGAAGCTTTCTTT.

V and J are TRBV30 and TRBJ2-5; D perhaps matches TRBD2 (6 bases). CDR1 GTSNPN and CDR2 SVGIG come from the germline V gene (reference sequence). The CDR3 has 15 residues. DNA for the CDR3: TGTGCGGGAGGTGACGGTGTGGGTTTCCAAGAGACCCAGTACTTC. Amino acids: CAGGDGVGFQETQYF. Based on the CDR3 plus reference TRBV30 and TRBJ2-5, the full variable domain is SQTIHQWPATLVQPVGSPLSLECTVEGTSNPNLYWYRQAAGRGLQLLFYSVGIGQISSEVPQNLSASRPQDRQFILSSKKLLLSDSGFYLCAGGDGVGFQETQYFGPGTRLLVL.

This clone was counted only a few times. The V call is TRBV9, the J call TRBJ1-4; possible D gene TRBD1, 5 bases. Trimming stripped 0 bases from V and 0 bases from J, with 27 bases between. Germline CDR1 is SGDLS and CDR2 is YYNGEE. This CDR3 has 22 amino acids. The chain's CDR3 is CASSVGPGAVRRGRATNEKLFF. The CDR3 coding sequence is TGTGCCAGCAGCGTAGGTCCCGGCGCCGTGAGGAGGGGCCGAGCAACTAATGAAAAACTGTTTTTT.

This clone has only one observation. The V gene is TRBV30, the J gene TRBJ2-1, with D perhaps matching TRBD2 (5 bases). Trimming cost V 6 bases and J 4 bases, with 13 bases left between them. The CDR3 has 13 residues. Per germline, CDR1 GTSNPN and CDR2 SVGIG (reference sequence). CDR3 sequence (DNA): TGTGCCTGCAGCGGAGGTAGATACAATGAGCAGTTCTTC. Encoded protein: CACSGGRYNEQFF.

The J gene is TRBJ2-1, the V gene TRBV18; 11 nucleotides line up with TRBD1. The germline V gene encodes CDR1 KGHSH and CDR2 LQKENI. V dropped 5 bases and J dropped 8; count of bases not matched to a gene: 8. The CDR3 consists of 15 residues. This CDR3 reads CASSAGTGGFDEQFF. CDR3 bases: TGTGCCAGCTCAGCCGGGACAGGGGGTTTCGATGAGCAGTTCTTC.

The V and J genes are TRBV6-5 and TRBJ1-2; D gene uncertain. The V end was cut by 3 bases, the J end by 5 bases, with 10 bases between. The CDR3 spans 13 residues. Germline CDR1 is MNHEY and CDR2 is SVGAGI. Written as DNA, the CDR3 is TGTGCCAGCAGTTATGCCGGGGATTATGGCTACACCTTC. The encoded protein is CASSYAGDYGYTF.

This rearrangement joins TRBV10-1 to TRBJ1-2; 7 nucleotides line up with TRBD1. The CDR3 loop spans 13 amino acids. CDR1 and CDR2 (germline): WNHNN, SYGVQD (reference sequence). Losses at the gene ends were 6 bases for V and 8 bases for J; bases not matched to a gene: 9. The CDR3 bases are TGCGCCAGCAGCCCAACAGGGGTCGGGGGCTACACCTTC. Its translation: CASSPTGVGGYTF.

In DNA form, the CDR3 reads TGTGCCAGTAGTATATGGCGAGGACAGGGTAATGAAAAACTGTTTTTT. Protein: CASSIWRGQGNEKLFF. The chain uses TRBV19 and TRBJ1-4; 8 nucleotides match TRBD1. Trimming took 2 bases from V and 4 from J; bases not matched to a gene: 6. The germline V gene encodes CDR1 LNHDA and CDR2 SQIVND (reference sequence). The CDR3 runs 16 residues.

V gene TRBV5-4 combines with J gene TRBJ1-2; D is perhaps TRBD1 (5 bases). Trimming removed 1 base at V and 0 bases at J, with 7 bases between. CDR1 and CDR2 (germline): SGHNT, YYREEE (reference sequence). The CDR3 spans 14 residues. Written as DNA, the CDR3 is TGTGCCAGCAGCTTGACAGGAGCTAACTATGGCTACACCTTC. Protein product: CASSLTGANYGYTF.

The chain has TRBV12-5 and TRBJ2-4; D is uncertain. Trimming left V 2 bases short and J 3 bases short, with 8 bases between. The CDR3 is 14 amino acids. The germline CDR1 and CDR2 sequences are LGHNT and FRNRAP. The CDR3 region has the DNA TGTGCTAGTGGTTTGCCCCTAAACAAAAACATTCAGTACTTC. Translating gives CASGLPLNKNIQYF.

The chain uses TRBV5-4 and TRBJ1-1; tentative D call: TRBD1 (5 bases). CDR3 length: 15 amino acids. CDR1 and CDR2 from the germline V gene are SGHNT and YYREEE (reference sequence). Trimming took 0 bases from V and 4 from J, leaving 13 bases between them. The CDR3 loop is CASSLAGGFSTEAFF. The CDR3 nucleotides read TGTGCCAGCAGCTTGGCCGGGGGGTTTAGCACTGAAGCTTTCTTT.

The chain uses TRBV7-9 and TRBJ1-2; 10 bases line up with TRBD1. Trimming at V came to 4 bases and at J to 8 bases, leaving 4 bases not matched to a gene. The germline V gene encodes CDR1 SEHNR and CDR2 FQNEAQ (reference sequence). The CDR3 runs to 13 residues. DNA of the CDR3: TGTGCCAGCAGCTCGGGACAGGGGTACGGCTACACCTTC. Residues: CASSSGQGYGYTF. The full variable domain, with the rest looked up from reference TRBV7-9 and TRBJ1-2, is DTGVSQNPRHKITKRGQNVTFRCDPISEHNRLYWYRQTLGQGPEFLTYFQNEAQLEKSRLLSDRFSAERPKGSFSTLEIQRTEQGDSAMYLCASSSGQGYGYTFGSGTRLTVV.

This sequence joins TRBV23-1 and TRBJ1-5, with 8 bases identical to TRBD1. TRBV23-1 is placed among ORFs of uncertain function. Losses at the gene ends were 2 bases for V and 4 bases for J; bases not matched to a gene: 10. CDR3 length: 17 amino acids. The DNA for the CDR3 is TGCGCCAGCAGTCAACCCGCCCAGGGGGCGATTAATCAGCCCCAGCATTTT. This sequence encodes CASSQPAQGAINQPQHF.

The chain employs TRBV19 and TRBJ2-1, with 13 bases aligning to TRBD2. V was pared by 5 bases and J by 5 bases, with 6 bases of the junction left unmatched. The CDR3 is 16 residues long. CDR1 is LNHDA, CDR2 SQIVND, per germline (reference sequence). CDR3 in amino acids: CASSLTSGGTDNEQFF. The CDR3 DNA follows: TGTGCCAGTAGTTTGACTAGCGGGGGGACTGACAATGAGCAGTTCTTC.

This chain's CDR3 is CASSLAAGVANTEAFF. The CDR3 nucleotides read TGCGCCAGCAGCTTGGCGGCAGGGGTTGCGAACACTGAAGCTTTCTTT. The chain carries TRBV5-1 and TRBJ1-1, with D tentatively TRBD1 (6 bases). Per germline, CDR1 SGHRS and CDR2 YFSETQ. V was shortened by 0 bases and J by 1 base, with 13 bases between the two germline ends. The CDR3 sequence is 16 residues long.

The chain's CDR3 is CASRQGQGSTYEQYF. The CDR3 nucleotides read TGTGCCAGCAGGCAGGGACAGGGGTCAACCTACGAGCAGTACTTC. This chain connects TRBV5-4 to TRBJ2-7; 10 nucleotides agree with TRBD1. Germline V gives CDR1 SGHNT, CDR2 YYREEE (reference sequence). The CDR3 runs to 15 residues. After removal of 5 bases from V and 2 bases from J, the junction contained 7 bases not matched to a gene.

The chain recombines TRBV19 with TRBJ2-3, with 9 positions matching TRBD1. V was pared by 5 bases and J by 3 bases, with 3 bases of the junction left unmatched. Germline V lookup: CDR1 LNHDA, CDR2 SQIVND (reference sequence). This CDR3 region has 14 residues. The CDR3 protein is CASSWGQGTDTQYF. The CDR3 nucleotides are TGTGCCAGTAGTTGGGGACAGGGAACAGATACGCAGTATTTT.

This clone was observed a few times. The genes are TRBV20-1 and TRBJ2-7, with TRBD2 matching 8 bases. The V and J ends lost 3 bases and 4 bases, in that order; junction bases with no gene match: 8. The CDR3 spans 14 residues. Germline V lookup: CDR1 DFQATT, CDR2 SNEGSKA (reference sequence). The CDR3 nucleotides are TGCAGTGCTAGTACGGGAGGGCCTCGTTACGAGCAGTACTTC. Amino acids: CSASTGGPRYEQYF.

This chain links TRBV7-3 with TRBJ1-2, with a possible D match to TRBD1 (5 bases). Trimming took 5 bases from V and 2 from J, leaving 12 bases between them. This CDR3 contains 14 residues. CDR1 and CDR2 from the germline V gene are SGHTA and FQGTGA. In DNA, the CDR3 is TGTGCCAGCAGCCCCGACCAGGGCAACTATGGCTACACCTTC. Translation: CASSPDQGNYGYTF.

This chain joins TRBV10-3 and TRBJ2-3, with TRBD1 matching over 11 bases. This CDR3 is built from 16 residues. J gave up 1 base and V 8 bases, and 8 bases lay outside the gene matches. The germline V gene encodes CDR1 ENHRY and CDR2 SYGVKD. The CDR3 sequence: CAIGTGGVGGTDTQYF. CDR3 coding DNA: TGTGCCATCGGGACAGGGGGAGTGGGGGGCACAGATACGCAGTATTTT.

Worth noting for this clone: The sample contains more than one DNA sequence encoding this CDR3. This chain links TRBV3-1 (or the pseudogene TRBV3-2) with TRBJ2-7; 9 bases line up with TRBD2. The J segment lost 7 bases and the V segment lost 0 bases, leaving 4 bases of the junction unmatched. This CDR3 contains 14 residues. Germline CDR1 LGHDT, CDR2 YNNKEL (reference sequence). DNA for the CDR3: TGTGCCAGCAGCCAAGAAGCGGGAGGATGGGAGCAGTACTTC. Amino acids: CASSQEAGGWEQYF.

V and J are TRBV5-4 and TRBJ1-2; 8 bases match TRBD1. This CDR3 is built from 12 residues. Germline values: CDR1 SGHNT, CDR2 YYREEE (reference sequence). V lost 4 bases, J lost 6 bases, and 2 bases stayed unmatched. CDR3 in DNA: TGTGCCAGCAGCGTGACAGGGGATGGCTACACCTTC. It is translated as CASSVTGDGYTF.

The genes are TRBV28 and TRBJ1-6; D gene uncertain. The CDR3 runs 14 residues. CDR1 is MDHEN, CDR2 SYDVKM, per germline. The V end was cut by 5 bases, the J end by 7 bases, with 12 bases between. This CDR3 reads CASSSDPANSPLHF. For the CDR3, the DNA is TGTGCCAGCAGTAGTGACCCAGCGAATTCACCCCTCCACTTT.

V usage is TRBV7-3 and J usage is TRBJ2-1; 7 nucleotides agree with TRBD1. Germline CDR1 reads SGHTA; CDR2 reads FQGTGA. This CDR3 spans 14 amino acids. V was pared by 4 bases and J by 7 bases, with 7 bases of the junction left unmatched. CDR3 bases: TGTGCCAGCAGCTCGGGACAGCCAGTAAATGAGCAGTTCTTC. It codes for CASSSGQPVNEQFF. Full variable domain (outside the CDR3, taken from reference TRBV7-3 and TRBJ2-1): GAGVSQTPSNKVTEKGKYVELRCDPISGHTALYWYRQSLGQGPEFLIYFQGTGAADDSGLPNDRFFAVRPEGSVSTLKIQRTERGDSAVYLCASSSGQPVNEQFFGPGTRLTVL.